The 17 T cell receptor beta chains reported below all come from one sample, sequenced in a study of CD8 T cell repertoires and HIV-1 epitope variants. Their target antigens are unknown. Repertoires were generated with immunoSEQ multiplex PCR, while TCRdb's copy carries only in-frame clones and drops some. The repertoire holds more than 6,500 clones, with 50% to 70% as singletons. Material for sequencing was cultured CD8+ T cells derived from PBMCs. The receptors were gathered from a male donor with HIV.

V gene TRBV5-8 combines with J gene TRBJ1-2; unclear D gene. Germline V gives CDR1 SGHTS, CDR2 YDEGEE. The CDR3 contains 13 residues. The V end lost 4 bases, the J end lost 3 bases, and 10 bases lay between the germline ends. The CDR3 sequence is CASSAATDYGYTF. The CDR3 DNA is TGTGCCAGCAGCGCTGCGACCGACTATGGCTACACCTTC.

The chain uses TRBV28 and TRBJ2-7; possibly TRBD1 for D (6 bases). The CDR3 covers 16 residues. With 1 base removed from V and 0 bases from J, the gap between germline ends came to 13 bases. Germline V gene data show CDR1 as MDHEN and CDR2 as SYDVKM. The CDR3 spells CASSLSQGTLSYEQYF. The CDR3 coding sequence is TGTGCCAGCAGTTTATCACAGGGAACCCTCTCCTACGAGCAGTACTTC. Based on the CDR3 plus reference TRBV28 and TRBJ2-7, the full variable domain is DVKVTQSSRYLVKRTGEKVFLECVQDMDHENMFWYRQDPGLGLRLIYFSYDVKMKEKGDIPEGYSVSREKKERFSLILESASTNQTSMYLCASSLSQGTLSYEQYFGPGTRLTVT.

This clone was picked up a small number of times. The CDR3 bases are TGTGCCAGCAGCCTAGGGGGGAACACTGAAGCTTTCTTT. Residues: CASSLGGNTEAFF. The rearrangement links TRBV11-3 to TRBJ1-1; D is possibly TRBD1 (6 bases). Trimming shortened V by 5 bases and J by 1 base, and 8 bases separated the two germline ends. Germline V CDR1 and CDR2: SGHNT, YENEEA. CDR3 length: 13 residues.

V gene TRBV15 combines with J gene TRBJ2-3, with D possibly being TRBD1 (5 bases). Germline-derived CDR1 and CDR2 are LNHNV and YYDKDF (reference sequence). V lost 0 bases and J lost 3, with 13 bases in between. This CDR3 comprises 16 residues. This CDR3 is CATSRDSWGQTDTQYF. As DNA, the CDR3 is TGTGCCACCAGCAGAGATTCGTGGGGCCAAACAGATACGCAGTATTTT. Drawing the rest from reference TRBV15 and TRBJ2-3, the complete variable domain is DAMVIQNPRYQVTQFGKPVTLSCSQTLNHNVMYWYQQKSSQAPKLLFHYYDKDFNNEADTPDNFQSRRPNTSFCFLDIRSPGLGDTAMYLCATSRDSWGQTDTQYFGPGTRLTVL.

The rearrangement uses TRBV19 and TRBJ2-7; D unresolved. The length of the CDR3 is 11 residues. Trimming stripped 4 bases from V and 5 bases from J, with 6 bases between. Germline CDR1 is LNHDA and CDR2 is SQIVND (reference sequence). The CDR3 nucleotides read TGTGCCAGTAGTAATCGCCACGAGCAGTACTTC. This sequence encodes CASSNRHEQYF.

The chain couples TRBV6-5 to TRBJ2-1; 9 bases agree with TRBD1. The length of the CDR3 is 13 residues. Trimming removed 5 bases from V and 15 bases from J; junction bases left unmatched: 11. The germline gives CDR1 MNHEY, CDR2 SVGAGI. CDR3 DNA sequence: TGTGCCAGCAGTGACCAGACAGGGGGATTTCCGTTCTTC. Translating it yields CASSDQTGGFPFF.

The CDR3 loop is CASSSDRDNQPQHF. The CDR3 DNA sequence: TGTGCCAGTAGCTCCGACAGGGATAATCAGCCCCAGCATTTT. The rearrangement joins TRBV19 to TRBJ1-5, with 7 bases that match TRBD1. There are 14 residues in the CDR3. CDR1 and CDR2 from the germline V gene are LNHDA and SQIVND (reference sequence). V shed 6 bases, J shed 4 bases, and the junction held 6 bases outside the gene matches. The full variable domain, its missing parts supplied by reference TRBV19 and TRBJ1-5, is DGGITQSPKYLFRKEGQNVTLSCEQNLNHDAMYWYRQDPGQGLRLIYYSQIVNDFQKGDIAEGYSVSREKKESFPLTVTSAQKNPTAFYLCASSSDRDNQPQHFGDGTRLSIL.

CDR3 DNA sequence: TGTGCCAGTAGTATAGCCCCCAGCGGGAGGTTTAATGAGCAGTTCTTC. The encoded protein is CASSIAPSGRFNEQFF. V usage is TRBV19 and J usage is TRBJ2-1; 9 bases fit TRBD2. This CDR3 contains 16 residues. Germline lookup yields CDR1 LNHDA and CDR2 SQIVND (reference sequence). V dropped 1 base and J dropped 7; count of bases not matched to a gene: 8.

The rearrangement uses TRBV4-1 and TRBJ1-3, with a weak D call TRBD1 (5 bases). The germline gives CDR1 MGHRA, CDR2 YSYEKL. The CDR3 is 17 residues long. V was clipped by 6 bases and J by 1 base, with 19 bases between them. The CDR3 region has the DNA TGCGCCAGCAGTCCTCCGACAGTGGCGGAGTCTGGAAACACCATATATTTT. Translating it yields CASSPPTVAESGNTIYF.

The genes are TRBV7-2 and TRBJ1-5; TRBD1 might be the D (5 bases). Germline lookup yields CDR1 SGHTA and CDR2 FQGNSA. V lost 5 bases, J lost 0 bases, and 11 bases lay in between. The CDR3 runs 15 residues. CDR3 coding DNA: TGTGCCAGCAGCCTAATAGGGGTTAGCAATCAGCCCCAGCATTTT. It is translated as CASSLIGVSNQPQHF.

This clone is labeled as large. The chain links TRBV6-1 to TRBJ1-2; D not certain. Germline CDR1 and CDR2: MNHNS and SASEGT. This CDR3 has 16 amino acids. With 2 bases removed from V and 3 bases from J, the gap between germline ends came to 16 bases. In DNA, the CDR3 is TGTGCCAGCAGTGAACTTCCACAAGACCTAGACTATGGCTACACCTTC. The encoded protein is CASSELPQDLDYGYTF.

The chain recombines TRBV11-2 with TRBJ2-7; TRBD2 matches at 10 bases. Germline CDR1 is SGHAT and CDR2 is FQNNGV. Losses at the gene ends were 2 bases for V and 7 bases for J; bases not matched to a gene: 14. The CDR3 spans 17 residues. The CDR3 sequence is CASSLTPELAGVYEQYF. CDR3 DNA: TGTGCCAGCAGCTTAACCCCGGAGCTAGCGGGAGTGTATGAGCAGTACTTC.

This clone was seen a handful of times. The CDR3 nucleotides are TGTGCCAGCAGCCCCCTAGCGGGAGTATCCGGGGAGCTGTTTTTT. Amino acid sequence: CASSPLAGVSGELFF. The rearrangement joins TRBV11-2 to TRBJ2-2; 10 positions match TRBD2. Germline-derived CDR1 and CDR2 are SGHAT and FQNNGV. Trimming took 5 bases from V and 6 from J; bases not matched to a gene: 6. This CDR3 has 15 residues.

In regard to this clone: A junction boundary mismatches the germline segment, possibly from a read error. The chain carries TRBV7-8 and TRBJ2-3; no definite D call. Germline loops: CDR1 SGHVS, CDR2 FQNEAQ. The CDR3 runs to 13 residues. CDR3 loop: CASSTIGTDTQYF. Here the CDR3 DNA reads TGTGCCAGCAGCACCATTGGCACGGATACGCAGTATTTT.

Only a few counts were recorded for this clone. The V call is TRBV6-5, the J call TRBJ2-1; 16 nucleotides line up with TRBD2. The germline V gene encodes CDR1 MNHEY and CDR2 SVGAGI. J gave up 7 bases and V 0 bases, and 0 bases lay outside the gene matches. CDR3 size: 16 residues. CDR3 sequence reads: CASSYSGLAGGNEQFF. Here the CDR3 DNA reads TGTGCCAGCAGTTACTCGGGACTAGCGGGGGGGAATGAGCAGTTCTTC.

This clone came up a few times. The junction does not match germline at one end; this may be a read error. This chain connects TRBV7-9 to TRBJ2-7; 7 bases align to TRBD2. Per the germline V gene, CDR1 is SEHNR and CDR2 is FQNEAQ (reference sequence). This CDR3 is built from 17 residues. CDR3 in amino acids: CASRLDGPSGAPYEQYF. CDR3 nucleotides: TGTGCCAGCAGATTAGATGGTCCTAGCGGAGCCCCCTACGAGCAGTACTTC.

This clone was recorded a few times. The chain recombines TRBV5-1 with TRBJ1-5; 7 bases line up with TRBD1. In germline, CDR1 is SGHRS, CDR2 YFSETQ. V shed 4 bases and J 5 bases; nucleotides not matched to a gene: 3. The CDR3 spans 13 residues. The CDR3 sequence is CASSPTGHQPQHF. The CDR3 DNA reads TGCGCCAGCAGCCCGACAGGGCATCAGCCCCAGCATTTT.